The rows below give T cell receptor beta chains drawn from one sample of a study of cytomegalovirus exposure and HLA in healthy donors. The table came from immunoSEQ multiplex PCR; TCRdb's copy has only in-frame clones and leaves some out. Among approximately 90,000 clones listed, about 93% were seen once. The sequencing sample was made of PBMCs. All receptors come from a woman in her 30s in good health and CMV-seropositive. Each CDR3 is given with its conserved first and last residue. A D gene is named only where the DNA matches it firmly. The size entry is marked missing in some rows and otherwise reads once, few, many or a size class.

size,J,V,D,DNA,CDR3
once,TRBJ2-5,TRBV5-6,TRBD2,TGTGCCAGCAGCTTTATAAGCGGGAGATTGGAGGAGACCCAGTACTTC,CASSFISGRLEETQYF
NA,TRBJ2-5,TRBV11-2,TRBD1,TGTGCCAGCAGCTTAGATCGGGACAGGGGCGAGACCCAGTACTTC,CASSLDRDRGETQYF
once,TRBJ1-2,TRBV5-1,NA,TGCGCCAGCAGCTTAGGGGACACCGGCTACACCTTC,CASSLGDTGYTF
once,TRBJ1-1,TRBV5-1,TRBD1,TGCGCCAGCAAGATACAGGGGACGATTGAAGCTTTCTTT,CASKIQGTIEAFF
NA,TRBJ1-2,TRBV5-4,NA,TGTGCCACCCGACAGGATCCTAACTATGGCTACACCTTC,CATRQDPNYGYTF
NA,TRBJ2-1,TRBV10-3,NA,TGTGCCATCAGTGAGAAACTATTTGCCGTACATGAGCAGTTCTTC,CAISEKLFAVHEQFF
once,TRBJ2-3,TRBV30,TRBD1,TGTGCCTGGAGTGCCGACAGGGGGCTCGCAGATACGCAGTATTTT,CAWSADRGLADTQYF
NA,TRBJ1-4,TRBV5-5,TRBD1,TGTGCCAGCAGCCCGACAGGGGCGGTAGAAAAACTGTTTTTT,CASSPTGAVEKLFF
NA,TRBJ2-1,TRBV29-1,TRBD1,TGCAGCGCTCGGCGGCAGGGGGCCTTTGAGCAGTTCTTC,CSARRQGAFEQFF
once,TRBJ2-2,TRBV29-1,NA,TGCAGCGCGGAGGAAGGGGAGCTGTTTTTT,CSAEEGELFF
NA,TRBJ2-2,TRBV5-1,NA,TGCGCCAGCAGCTTTGGACTCTCCGGGGACACCGGGGAGCTGTTTTTT,CASSFGLSGDTGELFF
NA,TRBJ2-2,TRBV9,NA,TGTGCCAGCAGCCCACCGGGCGCAGGGGCCACCGGGGAGCTGTTTTTT,CASSPPGAGATGELFF
NA,TRBJ2-7,TRBV27,TRBD2,TGTGCCAGCAGTATGCGGGAGACACACGAGCAGTACTTC,CASSMRETHEQYF
once,TRBJ2-7,TRBV6-1,NA,TGTGCCAGCAGTGAACGGGGGCTAGCGGTCTACGAGCAGTACTTC,CASSERGLAVYEQYF
NA,TRBJ2-1,TRBV19,TRBD1,TGTGCCAGTAGTAGGGACAGGGGCAATGAGCAGTTCTTC,CASSRDRGNEQFF
NA,TRBJ2-7,TRBV20-1,NA,TGCAGTGCTAGAGAGAGGTTGGAGCAGTACTTC,CSARERLEQYF
NA,TRBJ1-1,TRBV7-2,NA,TGTGCCAGCACCTTGTTCGGGGGAAACACTGAAGCTTTCTTT,CASTLFGGNTEAFF
once,TRBJ2-2,TRBV5-1,NA,TGCGCCAGCAGCTTCGGGGGCCGGGCGGGAGATCGAACCGGGGAGCTGTTTTTT,CASSFGGRAGDRTGELFF
once,TRBJ1-2,TRBV7-8,NA,TGTGCCAGCAGCGCCTGGACAGCCGAGTTAGCTAACTATGGCTACACCTTC,CASSAWTAELANYGYTF
NA,TRBJ2-1,TRBV11-2,TRBD2,TGTGCCAGCAGCTTAGATCCCCTAGCGGGACAGTCTTCCTACAATGAGCAGTTCTTC,CASSLDPLAGQSSYNEQFF
NA,TRBJ1-5,TRBV7-8,TRBD1,TGTGCCAGCAGCTTAGTAGGGACAGGGCGGCATCAGCCCCAGCATTTT,CASSLVGTGRHQPQHF
NA,TRBJ1-2,TRBV6-5,NA,TGTGCCAGCAGTTACTCTCGGGGGAGCGGCTACACCTTC,CASSYSRGSGYTF
NA,TRBJ2-2,TRBV4-1,TRBD1,TGCGCCAGCAGCCCCCTTAGTGACAGGGGGAACACCGGGGAGCTGTTTTTT,CASSPLSDRGNTGELFF
NA,TRBJ1-1,TRBV19,NA,TGTGCCAGTAGTCCTCGACAGACCAACACTGAAGCTTTCTTT,CASSPRQTNTEAFF
NA,TRBJ2-1,TRBV11-2,TRBD2,TGTGCCAGCAGCTTAGAGTTCCTAGCGGGGAATGAGCAGTTCTTC,CASSLEFLAGNEQFF
NA,TRBJ2-2,TRBV4-2,TRBD2,TGTGCCAGCAGCCAAGGAGCTAGCGGTAACACCGGGGAGCTGTTTTTT,CASSQGASGNTGELFF
NA,TRBJ2-3,TRBV28,TRBD2,TGTGCCAGCAGTTTATTCCGGACCGGGGGGGATACGCAGTATTTT,CASSLFRTGGDTQYF
NA,TRBJ2-1,TRBV27,TRBD1,TGTGCCAGCAGTCCACAGACCCCCGGGACAGGGGGCAACGATGAGCAGTTCTTC,CASSPQTPGTGGNDEQFF
NA,TRBJ2-4,TRBV28,NA,TGTGCCAGCAGTTTGCCTTTGGGGTCAGGGGCGGACATTCAGTACTTC,CASSLPLGSGADIQYF
NA,TRBJ1-5,TRBV7-9,TRBD1,TGTGCCAGCAGCCCGGGACAGGGGGGTCGTGGCAATCAGCCCCAGCATTTT,CASSPGQGGRGNQPQHF
NA,TRBJ1-1,TRBV23-1,NA,TGCGCCAGCAGTCAGGCAGGGTTGAACACTGAAGCTTTCTTT,CASSQAGLNTEAFF
once,TRBJ2-7,TRBV6-1,NA,TGTGCCAGCACCCTGACACTCTCCTACGAGCAGTACTTC,CASTLTLSYEQYF
NA,TRBJ1-1,TRBV2,NA,TGTGCCAGCAGTGTACTCCGGGGGGAAACTGAAGCTTTCTTT,CASSVLRGETEAFF
NA,TRBJ2-2,TRBV7-9,NA,TGTGCCAGCAGCTCCCTTATGACCGGGGAGCTGTTTTTT,CASSSLMTGELFF
NA,TRBJ1-2,TRBV7-2,TRBD1,TGTGCCAGCAGCCCCAGGACAGGGGGCGAGCATGGCTACACCTTC,CASSPRTGGEHGYTF
NA,TRBJ2-5,TRBV10-2,NA,TGCGCCAGCAGTGATTCTAAAGATGAACAAGAGACCCAGTACTTC,CASSDSKDEQETQYF
NA,TRBJ2-7,TRBV18,TRBD1,TGTGCCAGCTCACCGGGACAGGGTATTGAACAGTACTTC,CASSPGQGIEQYF
NA,TRBJ2-7,TRBV10-2,NA,TGCGCCAGCAAAGGGTGGGGCAGCTACGAGCAGTACTTC,CASKGWGSYEQYF
NA,TRBJ2-1,TRBV10-3,TRBD2,TGTGCCATCTCATCACTAGCGGGAGGCCTTAACACCTACTACAATGAGCAGTTCTTC,CAISSLAGGLNTYYNEQFF
NA,TRBJ2-1,TRBV15,TRBD2,TGTGCCACCAGCAGCCCCAAGAGGACTAGCGGGAGGAACAATGAGCAGTTCTTC,CATSSPKRTSGRNNEQFF